This is a list of T cell receptor beta chains from one sample in a study of CD8 T cells in Susac syndrome. TCRdb reprocessed the immunoSEQ multiplex PCR reads via MiXCR and lists one record per CDR3 protein. This table has about 200,000 distinct CDR3 sequences, around nine tenths appearing once. The specimen was CD4+ T cells from PBMCs. Source of these receptors: a human donor with Susac syndrome. CDR3s include the opening cysteine and the closing phenylalanine or tryptophan. The D gene is left open where the match is weak.

V gene	D gene	J gene	CDR3 protein	CDR3 DNA
TRBV6-1	.	TRBJ2-5	CASSYRATKETQYF	TGTGCCAGCAGCTACAGGGCCACGAAAGAGACCCAGTACTTC
TRBV5-8	.	TRBJ2-4	CASSVVGVNIQYF	TGTGCCAGCAGCGTCGTGGGGGTAAACATTCAGTACTTC
TRBV11-2	TRBD1	TRBJ2-7	CASSKSRTGANEQYF	TGTGCCAGCAGCAAAAGCCGGACAGGGGCCAACGAGCAGTACTTC
TRBV27	TRBD1	TRBJ2-1	CASRDRENEQFF	TGTGCCAGCAGGGACAGGGAGAATGAGCAGTTCTTC
TRBV5-1	.	TRBJ2-1	CASSPTSSSYNEQFF	TGCGCCAGCAGCCCGACTTCGAGCTCCTACAATGAGCAGTTCTTC
TRBV7-2	TRBD1	TRBJ1-3	CASNPGTGVRENTIYF	TGTGCCAGCAACCCGGGGACAGGAGTGAGGGAAAACACCATATATTTT
TRBV29-1	.	TRBJ1-1	CSVRGSIEAFF	TGCAGCGTTAGGGGATCGATTGAAGCTTTCTTT
TRBV20-1	.	TRBJ2-7	CSASSGNVKGEQYF	TGCAGTGCTTCTTCGGGGAATGTTAAGGGGGAGCAGTACTTC
TRBV30	.	TRBJ2-7	CAWSARDGLYEQYF	TGTGCCTGGAGTGCCCGGGACGGCCTGTACGAGCAGTACTTC
TRBV10-3	TRBD1	TRBJ2-2	CAISELPGQGGTGELFF	TGTGCCATCAGTGAGCTCCCGGGACAGGGAGGCACCGGGGAGCTGTTTTTT
TRBV19	.	TRBJ1-2	CASSMGGQRWSGYTF	TGTGCCAGTAGTATGGGCGGACAGAGGTGGAGTGGCTACACCTTC
TRBV7-2	.	TRBJ1-1	CASSSRQVGTEAFF	TGTGCCAGCAGCTCAAGACAGGTAGGGACTGAAGCTTTCTTT
TRBV19	.	TRBJ2-1	CASSIGSYNNEQFF	TGTGCCAGTAGTATAGGAAGTTACAACAATGAGCAGTTCTTC